The sequence of this TCR beta chain was determined in a study of early T cells in non-severe SARS-CoV-2 infection. As for the study in general: Unsorted whole blood bulk RNA was sequenced, with unpaired chains.

The germline CDR1 and CDR2 sequences are KGHSH and LQKENI. The CDR3 length is 14 residues. V lost 5 bases and J lost 9; bases outside the gene matches: 5. TCRdb re-called the 5' RACE reads through MiXCR, storing one row per CDR3 protein. The sample records approximately 38,000 distinct CDR3 sequences, approximately 4.8% being singletons. Many counts were recorded for this clonotype. The chain links TRBV18 to TRBJ1-6; 9 nucleotides align to TRBD1. The sequencing sample was made of whole blood. The receptor was derived from an adult who was a healthcare worker with PCR-confirmed SARS-CoV-2 infection or an uninfected control (not recorded which). The CDR3 sequence: CASSEDRGGSPLHF. The CDR3 DNA sequence: TGTGCCAGCTCAGAGGACAGGGGTGGTTCACCCCTCCACTTT. Variable domain in full (rest from reference TRBV18 and TRBJ1-6): NAGVMQNPRHLVRRRGQEARLRCSPMKGHSHVYWYRQLPEEGLKFMVYLQKENIIDESGMPKERFSAEFPKEGPSILRIQQVVRGDSAAYFCASSEDRGGSPLHFGNGTRLTVT.